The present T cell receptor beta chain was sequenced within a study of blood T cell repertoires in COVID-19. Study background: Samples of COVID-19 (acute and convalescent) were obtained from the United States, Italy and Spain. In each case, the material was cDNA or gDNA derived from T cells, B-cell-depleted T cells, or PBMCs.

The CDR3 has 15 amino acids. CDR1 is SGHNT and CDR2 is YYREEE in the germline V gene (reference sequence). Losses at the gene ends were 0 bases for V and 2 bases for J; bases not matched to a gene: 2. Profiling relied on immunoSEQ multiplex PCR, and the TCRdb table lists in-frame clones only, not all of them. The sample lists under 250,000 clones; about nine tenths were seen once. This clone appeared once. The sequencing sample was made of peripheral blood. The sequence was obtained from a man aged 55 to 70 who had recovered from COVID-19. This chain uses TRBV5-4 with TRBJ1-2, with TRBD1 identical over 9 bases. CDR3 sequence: CASSLGTGANYGYTF. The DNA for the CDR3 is TGTGCCAGCAGCTTGGGGACAGGGGCAAACTATGGCTACACCTTC.